The 18 T cell receptor beta chains below were found in one sample sequenced in a study of PD-L1 blockade in urothelial cancer. Sequencing was performed with immunoSEQ multiplex PCR; in TCRdb, only in-frame clones are kept and a portion is missing. The data hold about 120,000 clones, with approximately 90% observed a single time. Described time point: peripheral blood 6 weeks after treatment start. This specimen was PBMCs, taken around atezolizumab (anti-PD-L1) treatment. The receptors derive from a man in his fifties or sixties with urothelial cancer.

The chain combines TRBV4-3 with TRBJ2-3; D gene uncertain. This CDR3 has 14 amino acids. V lost 3 bases to trimming and J lost 1 base, with 8 bases between them. Looked up from germline, CDR1 is LGHNA and CDR2 is YSLEER. CDR3: CASSHRSGTDTQYF. In DNA form, the CDR3 reads TGCGCCAGCAGCCACCGGAGTGGCACAGATACGCAGTATTTT.

This chain uses TRBV7-2 with TRBJ2-5, with 11 bases aligning to TRBD2. Germline V gives CDR1 SGHTA, CDR2 FQGNSA. V lost 5 bases and J lost 5; bases outside the gene matches: 13. The CDR3 is made up of 17 amino acids. CDR3 protein: CASSHEWGSGGAETQYF. CDR3 nucleotides: TGTGCCAGCAGCCACGAATGGGGTAGCGGGGGGGCGGAGACCCAGTACTTC.

This chain connects TRBV19 to TRBJ2-7, with TRBD2 matching 8 bases. Germline lookup yields CDR1 LNHDA and CDR2 SQIVND (reference sequence). This CDR3 has 14 amino acids. With 9 bases clipped from V and 4 bases from J, the junction kept 11 bases outside the gene matches. The CDR3 DNA follows: TGTGCCAGCCAACCGGGACTAGGGAATTACGAGCAGTACTTC. It yields the protein CASQPGLGNYEQYF.

This chain joins TRBV7-6 and TRBJ2-5; 11 nucleotides agree with TRBD2. Judging by the DNA end, TRBJ2-7 fits better; the J call may be wrong. The CDR3 covers 15 residues. Per the germline V gene, CDR1 is SGHVS and CDR2 is FNYEAQ. The chain's CDR3 is CASSRGTSGSYEQYF. The CDR3 coding sequence is TGTGCCAGCAGCAGGGGGACTAGCGGCTCCTACGAGCAGTACTTC.

This rearrangement joins TRBV19 to TRBJ2-7; TRBD1 aligns across 11 bases. CDR1 and CDR2 from the germline V gene are LNHDA and SQIVND (reference sequence). The ends lost 4 bases at V and 3 bases at J; junction bases unmatched: 2. The CDR3 consists of 14 residues. Here the CDR3 reads CASSTGTGGYEQYF. CDR3 coding DNA: TGTGCCAGTAGTACCGGGACAGGGGGCTACGAGCAGTACTTC.

This sequence joins TRBV9 and TRBJ1-4; 7 bases are shared with TRBD1. This CDR3 contains 14 residues. Germline CDR1 and CDR2: SGDLS and YYNGEE. V shed 3 bases, J shed 7 bases, and the junction held 6 bases outside the gene matches. The CDR3 here is CASSDRGEGEKLFF. In DNA, the CDR3 is TGTGCCAGCAGCGACAGGGGAGAGGGTGAAAAACTGTTTTTT.

J is TRBJ2-7 and V is TRBV4-1; the D gene is possibly TRBD2 (6 bases). Germline-derived CDR1 and CDR2 are MGHRA and YSYEKL. This CDR3 has 16 residues. The V end was cut by 0 bases, the J end by 3 bases, with 15 bases between. CDR3 sequence: CASSQDQRSGYYEQYF. CDR3 bases: TGCGCCAGCAGCCAAGATCAGAGGAGCGGGTACTACGAGCAGTACTTC.

This sequence joins TRBV7-3 and TRBJ2-1; 11 bases fit TRBD2. This CDR3 has 15 residues. The junction had 6 bases not matched to a gene; V was cut back by 3 bases and J by 8 bases. Germline CDR1 reads SGHTA; CDR2 reads FQGTGA. The CDR3 nucleotides are TGTGCCAGCAGCTTTAGCGGGGGGGCAGCAGATGAGCAGTTCTTC. Residues: CASSFSGGAADEQFF.

The rearrangement uses TRBV5-6 and TRBJ1-2; 9 bases map to TRBD1. J lost 7 bases, V lost 3 bases, and 7 bases had no gene match. This CDR3 contains 14 residues. Germline assignment: CDR1 SGHDT and CDR2 YYEEEE. The CDR3 loop reads CASSYDRGVGGYTF. The CDR3 nucleotides read TGTGCCAGCAGCTACGACAGGGGGGTTGGTGGCTACACCTTC.

The chain uses TRBV6-6 and TRBJ2-7, with 7 positions matching TRBD2. Trimming took 4 bases from V and 6 from J; bases not matched to a gene: 9. The CDR3 is 14 residues long. Germline V gene data show CDR1 as MNHNY and CDR2 as SVGAGI (reference sequence). The CDR3 here is CASSWPGRGGEQYF. The CDR3 DNA reads as TGTGCCAGCAGTTGGCCTGGCCGCGGGGGCGAGCAGTACTTC.

The chain is built from TRBV9 and TRBJ2-3, with D perhaps matching TRBD1 (6 bases). The V end was cut by 4 bases, the J end by 3 bases, with 18 bases between. CDR3 length equals 16 residues. The germline CDR1 and CDR2 sequences are SGDLS and YYNGEE. The CDR3 DNA sequence: TGTGCCAGCAGCCGGACAGACCTTTCCTTTACAGATACGCAGTATTTT. It codes for CASSRTDLSFTDTQYF.

The chain links TRBV18 to TRBJ2-7, with 8 positions matching TRBD1. After removal of 0 bases from V and 5 bases from J, the junction contained 9 bases not matched to a gene. This CDR3 contains 16 residues. In germline, CDR1 is KGHSH, CDR2 LQKENI. The CDR3 DNA sequence: TGTGCCAGCTCACCACCTTCCGGACAGGGACGCGACGAGCAGTACTTC. Protein product: CASSPPSGQGRDEQYF.

This clone has a handful of counts. This chain joins TRBV6-1 and TRBJ1-2, with unresolved D. Per the germline V gene, CDR1 is MNHNS and CDR2 is SASEGT. V lost 6 bases and J lost 4, with 12 bases in between. This CDR3 is built from 13 residues. This chain's CDR3 is CASRDTATYGYTF. CDR3 sequence (DNA): TGTGCCAGCAGAGACACAGCTACCTATGGCTACACCTTC.

V and J are TRBV2 and TRBJ1-2; no firm D call. CDR3 length equals 15 residues. From germline, CDR1 is SNHLY and CDR2 FYNNEI. Deletions cut 6 bases from V and 7 bases from J, with 21 bases between. This CDR3 is CASRAESSNLSGYTF. CDR3 coding DNA: TGTGCCAGCAGAGCGGAGAGCTCTAACCTATCTGGCTACACCTTC. The variable domain in full, completed from reference TRBV2 and TRBJ1-2, reads EPEVTQTPSHQVTQMGQEVILRCVPISNHLYFYWYRQILGQKVEFLVSFYNNEISEKSEIFDDQFSVERPDGSNFTLKIRSTKLEDSAMYFCASRAESSNLSGYTFGSGTRLTVV.

V is TRBV4-3 and J is TRBJ2-3; TRBD2 aligns across 12 bases. CDR3 size: 18 residues. V trimming: 0 bases; J trimming: 5 bases; junction bases outside the gene matches: 9. CDR1 and CDR2 from the germline V gene are LGHNA and YSLEER. CDR3: CASSQEGASGGALDTQYF. Here the CDR3 DNA reads TGCGCCAGCAGCCAAGAGGGGGCTAGCGGGGGGGCCCTAGATACGCAGTATTTT.

Here the CDR3 DNA reads TGCGCCAGCAGCTTGACAGGATTAAGCTCTGGGGCCAACGTCCTGACTTTC. Protein: CASSLTGLSSGANVLTF. The chain employs TRBV5-1 and TRBJ2-6; maybe TRBD1 (5 bases). With 1 base removed from V and 0 bases from J, the gap between germline ends came to 11 bases. The CDR3 has 17 amino acids. Germline V gives CDR1 SGHRS, CDR2 YFSETQ.

The chain combines TRBV11-2 with TRBJ1-6; D unclear. V lost 11 bases to trimming and J lost 7 bases, with 18 bases between them. Per the germline V gene, CDR1 is SGHAT and CDR2 is FQNNGV. The CDR3 loop spans 14 amino acids. The CDR3 sequence is CASSRSGWNSPLHF. CDR3 DNA sequence: TGTGCCTCCTCTCGGTCCGGGTGGAATTCACCCCTCCACTTT.

The chain joins TRBV7-2 to TRBJ1-1; 9 nucleotides line up with TRBD1. This CDR3 has 14 amino acids. V shed 4 bases, J shed 4 bases, and the junction held 4 bases outside the gene matches. Germline V gene data show CDR1 as SGHTA and CDR2 as FQGNSA. The chain's CDR3 is CASSSRQGGTEAFF. The CDR3 nucleotides read TGTGCCAGCAGCTCCCGACAGGGGGGCACTGAAGCTTTCTTT.